This T cell receptor (beta chain) appears in the sequencing data of a study of CD8+ T cells in alopecia areata. As for the study in general: For the treated group, dosing was oral tofacitinib at 5 to 10 mg twice daily.

This CDR3 has 17 amino acids. CDR1 and CDR2 (germline): SGHNT, YYREEE (reference sequence). The J segment lost 7 bases and the V segment lost 4 bases, leaving 12 bases of the junction unmatched. Investigators isolated RNA and reverse transcribed it into cDNA to act as the sequencing template. TCRdb's table, derived via immunoSEQ multiplex PCR, lists solely in-frame clones and lacks some. The table includes fewer than 250,000 clones, around three fifths detected once. Here the sequenced sample was CD4+ T cells sorted from blood, taken at week 0. The rearrangement joins TRBV5-4 to TRBJ2-1; TRBD2 matches 12 bases. The sequence derives from a human donor with alopecia areata. CDR3 bases: TGTGCCAGCAGCCTACCCTCGACTAGCGGGAGAGGAAATGAGCAGTTCTTC. It is translated as CASSLPSTSGRGNEQFF.